This T cell receptor beta chain was captured by sequencing in a study of identical twins. This clonotype was detected only a few times. TCRdb called the 5' RACE reads again in MiXCR, with one record for every CDR3 protein. The profile shows around 280,000 distinct CDR3 sequences, under 9% of them singletons. J lost 6 bases, V lost 5 bases, and 7 bases had no gene match. Germline V gene lookup returns CDR1 SGHTA and CDR2 FQGTGA. This CDR3 is 15 amino acids long. This same sample was also taken into another study, of yellow fever vaccine responses in identical twins.

This sequence originates from a woman between 18 and 29 years old in good health. The chain has TRBV7-3 and TRBJ2-1; 10 nucleotides align to TRBD1. Sequencing was performed on memory (CD45RO+) T cells sorted from blood. The DNA of the CDR3 is TGTGCCAGCAGCCCACCGGGACAGGGGAGCAATGAGCAGTTCTTC. This translates into CASSPPGQGSNEQFF.